These 31 T cell receptor beta chains were sequenced from one sample in a study of blood T cell repertoires in COVID-19. TCRdb's table, derived via immunoSEQ multiplex PCR, lists solely in-frame clones and lacks some. The sample has about 220,000 clones, about 79% seen once. Source material: peripheral blood. These receptors were obtained from a man in his fifties with active or convalescent COVID-19.

The V and J genes are TRBV11-2 and TRBJ2-1; tentative D call: TRBD2 (5 bases). This CDR3 is built from 13 residues. The ends were cut back, 3 bases at V and 5 bases at J, with 8 bases in the middle. Germline loops: CDR1 SGHAT, CDR2 FQNNGV. This CDR3 reads CASSFASHNEQFF. DNA for the CDR3: TGTGCCAGCAGCTTTGCTAGCCACAATGAGCAGTTCTTC. Together with reference TRBV11-2 and TRBJ2-1, the CDR3 gives the full variable domain: EAGVAQSPRYKIIEKRQSVAFWCNPISGHATLYWYQQILGQGPKLLIQFQNNGVVDDSQLPKDRFSAERLKGVDSTLKIQPAKLEDSAVYLCASSFASHNEQFFGPGTRLTVL.

This rearrangement joins TRBV19 to TRBJ1-6; tentative D call: TRBD1 (5 bases). The germline V and J ends were trimmed by 5 bases and 9 bases, with 23 bases remaining between them. The CDR3 loop spans 17 amino acids. Germline V gene lookup returns CDR1 LNHDA and CDR2 SQIVND (reference sequence). The CDR3 coding sequence is TGTGCCAGTAGTTCCTCCCGCGGGGCCCAAAAGGGTTCACCCCTCCACTTT. This gives the protein CASSSSRGAQKGSPLHF. Looking up the rest from reference TRBV19 and TRBJ1-6 gives the full variable domain: DGGITQSPKYLFRKEGQNVTLSCEQNLNHDAMYWYRQDPGQGLRLIYYSQIVNDFQKGDIAEGYSVSREKKESFPLTVTSAQKNPTAFYLCASSSSRGAQKGSPLHFGNGTRLTVT.

The CDR3 sequence is CASSLGLAGALYNEQFF. The DNA of the CDR3 is TGTGCCAGCAGCTTAGGACTAGCGGGAGCTCTATACAATGAGCAGTTCTTC. V and J are TRBV7-3 and TRBJ2-1; 13 nucleotides line up with TRBD2. J was trimmed by 4 bases and V by 2 bases; bases with no gene match: 5. The V gene's germline CDR1 is SGHTA and CDR2 FQGTGA. The CDR3 is 17 amino acids.

V gene TRBV28 combines with J gene TRBJ2-7; TRBD2 is a possible D gene (5 bases). Germline assignment: CDR1 MDHEN and CDR2 SYDVKM. This CDR3 spans 13 amino acids. V was cut by 9 bases and J by 5 bases, with 17 bases left in between. The CDR3 DNA follows: TGTGCCAGTACCCCACGCGGGTGGGACGAGCAGTACTTC. Its translation: CASTPRGWDEQYF.

The V and J genes are TRBV5-1 and TRBJ2-7; 7 positions agree with TRBD1. CDR1 is SGHRS, CDR2 YFSETQ, per germline. This CDR3 spans 14 amino acids. The junction had 6 bases not matched to a gene; V was cut back by 4 bases and J by 2 bases. Here the CDR3 DNA reads TGCGCCAGCAGCATCGGACAGGTTACCTACGAGCAGTACTTC. As protein: CASSIGQVTYEQYF.

This clone showed up just once. The rearrangement links TRBV4-3 to TRBJ2-1; D might be TRBD1 (6 bases). The V end lost 1 base, the J end lost 6 bases, and 19 bases lay between the germline ends. Germline values: CDR1 LGHNA, CDR2 YSLEER. The CDR3 covers 17 residues. Written as DNA, the CDR3 is TGCGCCAGCAGCCAAGCACCCCATCCGACAGGATCCAATGAGCAGTTCTTC. Its protein product is CASSQAPHPTGSNEQFF.

This chain links TRBV4-3 with TRBJ2-7; 8 bases agree with TRBD2. Germline trimming cut 4 bases from V and 6 bases from J; bases unmatched to any gene: 11. Germline CDR1 LGHNA, CDR2 YSLEER. The CDR3 is 15 residues long. Here the CDR3 DNA reads TGCGCCAGCAGCCCCACCGGGGGGGCCGGTGGCGAGCAGTACTTC. It yields the protein CASSPTGGAGGEQYF.

The chain recombines TRBV5-4 with TRBJ2-7; D is possibly TRBD2 (6 bases). The CDR3 runs 13 residues. In germline, CDR1 is SGHNT, CDR2 YYREEE (reference sequence). V lost 4 bases and J lost 2, with 10 bases in between. The CDR3 is CASSRGGTYEQYV. DNA of the CDR3: TGTGCCAGCAGCCGGGGCGGGACCTACGAGCAGTACGTC.

The chain carries TRBV11-2 and TRBJ1-4; D gene unclear. Germline V gene lookup returns CDR1 SGHAT and CDR2 FQNNGV. This CDR3 has 14 residues. The V and J ends lost 1 base and 9 bases respectively, with 12 bases between them. The CDR3 nucleotides are TGTGCCAGCAGCTTAGCGGGTGCCCCCCAAAAACTGTTTTTT. This gives the protein CASSLAGAPQKLFF.

The gene calls are TRBV18 and TRBJ2-2, with TRBD2 as a possible D gene (5 bases). Germline V gives CDR1 KGHSH, CDR2 LQKENI. The CDR3 consists of 16 residues. Trimming removed 0 bases from V and 4 bases from J, with 12 bases in between. The CDR3 nucleotides are TGTGCCAGCTCACCACCCCGGGAAAAGGGCACCGGGGAGCTGTTTTTT. Protein: CASSPPREKGTGELFF. The full variable domain, rest sourced from reference TRBV18 and TRBJ2-2, is NAGVMQNPRHLVRRRGQEARLRCSPMKGHSHVYWYRQLPEEGLKFMVYLQKENIIDESGMPKERFSAEFPKEGPSILRIQQVVRGDSAAYFCASSPPREKGTGELFFGEGSRLTVL.

This clone came up a few times. J is TRBJ2-7 and V is TRBV18; 8 nucleotides agree with TRBD2. V dropped 0 bases and J dropped 2; count of bases not matched to a gene: 0. The V gene's germline CDR1 is KGHSH and CDR2 LQKENI. The CDR3 is 14 amino acids. The CDR3 protein is CASSPPGLAYEQYF. The CDR3 nucleotides are TGTGCCAGCTCACCACCGGGACTAGCCTACGAGCAGTACTTC.

V gene TRBV29-1 combines with J gene TRBJ1-4; tentatively, D is TRBD1 (5 bases). This CDR3 is built from 13 residues. Trimming left V 8 bases short and J 0 bases short, with 10 bases between. Germline values: CDR1 SQVTM, CDR2 ANQGSEA. CDR3 in amino acids: CSFQTATNEKLFF. CDR3 in DNA: TGCAGCTTTCAGACAGCAACTAATGAAAAACTGTTTTTT.

J is TRBJ2-5 and V is TRBV27, with 10 bases fitting TRBD2. CDR3 length: 19 residues. Germline loops: CDR1 MNHEY, CDR2 SMNVEV (reference sequence). V shed 3 bases, J shed 2 bases, and the junction held 15 bases outside the gene matches. The CDR3 sequence is CASSLTANPGLAPQETQYF. The CDR3 bases are TGTGCCAGCAGTTTGACAGCCAACCCGGGACTAGCGCCTCAAGAGACCCAGTACTTC.

The gene calls are TRBV24-1 and TRBJ2-7; 8 positions match TRBD1. The J segment lost 6 bases and the V segment lost 4 bases, leaving 7 bases of the junction unmatched. The CDR3 runs 14 residues. Germline CDR1 KGHDR, CDR2 SFDVKD. CDR3: CATSETGQGGEQYF. The CDR3 DNA follows: TGTGCCACCAGTGAGACCGGACAGGGCGGCGAGCAGTACTTC.

CDR3 sequence: CASSFGTSKETQYF. The DNA of the CDR3 is TGTGCCAGCAGCTTTGGGACTAGCAAAGAGACCCAGTACTTC. This chain links TRBV7-2 with TRBJ2-5; the match to TRBD2 covers 9 bases. Germline V gives CDR1 SGHTA, CDR2 FQGNSA. Germline trimming cut 3 bases from V and 3 bases from J; bases unmatched to any gene: 2. The CDR3 loop spans 14 amino acids.

The V and J genes are TRBV4-2 and TRBJ2-7, with TRBD1 as a possible D gene (6 bases). CDR1 is LGHNA, CDR2 YNFKEQ, per germline. V dropped 2 bases and J dropped 3 bases, with 8 bases sitting between them. This CDR3 is 13 amino acids long. CDR3 amino acids: CASSQQQGYEQYF. The CDR3 DNA follows: TGTGCCAGCAGCCAACAACAGGGCTACGAGCAGTACTTC.

The rearrangement uses TRBV15 and TRBJ1-3; 11 nucleotides align to TRBD1. CDR1 LNHNV and CDR2 YYDKDF come from the germline V gene (reference sequence). The CDR3 consists of 19 residues. V gave up 1 base and J gave up 3 bases; unmatched junction bases: 11. DNA of the CDR3: TGTGCCACCAGCAGAGTGGGGACAGGGGGGAGATACGGTGGAAACACCATATATTTT. It specifies CATSRVGTGGRYGGNTIYF.

The chain carries TRBV9 and TRBJ1-5; 7 nucleotides align to TRBD1. The CDR3 has 14 residues. J was trimmed by 4 bases and V by 3 bases; bases with no gene match: 4. Germline V gives CDR1 SGDLS, CDR2 YYNGEE. CDR3 nucleotides: TGTGCCAGCAGCGCCGGGACAGTGAATCAGCCCCAGCATTTT. This codes for CASSAGTVNQPQHF.

This clone was detected once. This chain connects TRBV5-1 to TRBJ2-3; TRBD2 is a possible D gene (6 bases). The CDR3 loop spans 14 amino acids. Trimming took off 1 base at V and 2 bases at J, with 8 bases between the two ends. The germline V gene encodes CDR1 SGHRS and CDR2 YFSETQ. CDR3: CASSLTSPTDTQYF. CDR3 nucleotide sequence: TGCGCCAGCAGCTTGACTAGCCCCACAGATACGCAGTATTTT. The full variable domain, its missing parts supplied by reference TRBV5-1 and TRBJ2-3, is KAGVTQTPRYLIKTRGQQVTLSCSPISGHRSVSWYQQTPGQGLQFLFEYFSETQRNKGNFPGRFSGRQFSNSRSEMNVSTLELGDSALYLCASSLTSPTDTQYFGPGTRLTVL.

The V gene is TRBV24-1, the J gene TRBJ2-2; 9 bases align to TRBD1. The CDR3 runs 15 residues. The V gene end was trimmed by 4 bases and the J gene end by 4 bases; junction bases not matched to a gene: 3. Germline CDR1 reads KGHDR; CDR2 reads SFDVKD. The DNA of the CDR3 is TGTGCCACCAGTGACCTGGGACAGGGCACCGGGGAGCTGTTTTTT. It yields the protein CATSDLGQGTGELFF.

This clone appeared a single time. CDR3 region: CASTRQGHEGHLPGNTIYF. The CDR3 DNA sequence: TGTGCCAGCACCCGACAGGGCCATGAGGGCCACCTCCCTGGAAACACCATATATTTT. The genes are TRBV7-3 and TRBJ1-3; 7 bases agree with TRBD1. With 7 bases clipped from V and 2 bases from J, the junction kept 20 bases outside the gene matches. Per the germline V gene, CDR1 is SGHTA and CDR2 is FQGTGA. This CDR3 spans 19 amino acids.

The chain carries TRBV5-5 and TRBJ2-2; 9 nucleotides align to TRBD2. The ends lost 3 bases at V and 2 bases at J; junction bases unmatched: 8. Germline V lookup: CDR1 SGHKS, CDR2 YYEKEE (reference sequence). The CDR3 is made up of 17 amino acids. CDR3: CASSWGETSGNTGELFF. The CDR3 DNA is TGTGCCAGCAGCTGGGGAGAGACTAGCGGAAACACCGGGGAGCTGTTTTTT.

The chain is built from TRBV3-1 (or the pseudogene TRBV3-2) and TRBJ2-7, with D unresolved. This CDR3 has 13 amino acids. Per germline, CDR1 LGHDT and CDR2 YNNKEL (reference sequence). Between the trimmed V and J ends, which lost 1 base and 7 bases, there was a span of 11 bases. The CDR3: CASSQGGFGEQYF. The CDR3 DNA reads as TGTGCCAGCAGCCAAGGTGGCTTCGGGGAGCAGTACTTC.

This clone appeared once. The chain is built from TRBV15 and TRBJ2-7; no clear D. CDR1 LNHNV and CDR2 YYDKDF come from the germline V gene (reference sequence). Trimming removed 1 base from V and 3 bases from J, with 7 bases in between. The CDR3 covers 13 residues. DNA for the CDR3: TGTGCCACCAGCAGAGGGAACAGCTACGAGCAGTACTTC. This codes for CATSRGNSYEQYF.

The chain carries TRBV18 and TRBJ2-2; weak D call: TRBD2 (6 bases). Trimming removed 5 bases at V and 1 base at J, with 8 bases between. Germline-derived CDR1 and CDR2 are KGHSH and LQKENI. This CDR3 is 14 amino acids long. CDR3 residues: CASSGGLNTGELFF. The CDR3, as DNA: TGTGCCAGCTCAGGAGGGTTGAACACCGGGGAGCTGTTTTTT.

The rearrangement joins TRBV7-8 to TRBJ2-7; TRBD2 aligns across 10 bases. Trimming took 7 bases from V and 4 from J; bases not matched to a gene: 4. The germline gives CDR1 SGHVS, CDR2 FQNEAQ. The CDR3 is 13 amino acids. The CDR3 region has the DNA TGTGCCAGCACTAGCGGGGGCTTATACGAGCAGTACGTC. This encodes CASTSGGLYEQYV.

The CDR3 DNA reads as TGTGCCAGCAGCCTCTTGGGTAGCGGGAGGGGAAATGAGCAGTTCTTC. It specifies CASSLLGSGRGNEQFF. The chain is built from TRBV14 and TRBJ2-1, with 11 bases matching TRBD2. The CDR3 runs to 16 residues. Germline CDR1 and CDR2: SGHDN and FVKESK. V was clipped by 4 bases and J by 7 bases; unmatched bases: 9.

The chain is built from TRBV5-5 and TRBJ1-5; no firm D call. The CDR3 extends over 14 amino acids. Germline CDR1 SGHKS, CDR2 YYEKEE (reference sequence). V was shortened by 0 bases and J by 4 bases, with 8 bases between the two germline ends. CDR3 region: CASSLVLSNQPQHF. CDR3 nucleotide sequence: TGTGCCAGCAGCTTGGTTCTTTCGAATCAGCCCCAGCATTTT.

The CDR3 region is CARGTSGNPWSTDTQYF. As DNA, the CDR3 is TGTGCCAGGGGGACTAGCGGGAATCCTTGGAGCACAGATACGCAGTATTTT. V and J are TRBV2 and TRBJ2-3; 13 bases are shared with TRBD2. Trimming took 9 bases from V and 0 from J; bases not matched to a gene: 9. CDR3 length: 17 residues. Germline V CDR1 and CDR2: SNHLY, FYNNEI.

The V and J genes are TRBV7-9 and TRBJ1-2; a possible D gene is TRBD1 (6 bases). The CDR3 runs to 15 residues. CDR1 is SEHNR, CDR2 FQNEAQ, per germline (reference sequence). V lost 5 bases to trimming and J lost 7 bases, with 20 bases between them. CDR3 region: CASSTRQAMVGGYTF. Written as DNA, the CDR3 is TGTGCCAGCAGCACTAGACAGGCTATGGTTGGTGGCTACACCTTC.

V and J are TRBV19 and TRBJ1-4, with 7 positions matching TRBD1. Looked up from germline, CDR1 is LNHDA and CDR2 is SQIVND (reference sequence). Unmatched junction bases numbered 7, after V lost 5 bases and J lost 4 bases. This CDR3 region has 15 residues. This CDR3 is CASSPGGWSNEKLFF. In DNA, the CDR3 is TGTGCCAGTAGTCCAGGGGGGTGGAGTAATGAAAAACTGTTTTTT.